Reported below is one T cell receptor (beta chain). Random-hexamer reverse transcription was applied to about 0.5 to 1 ug RNA. TCRdb ran MiXCR on the immunoSEQ multiplex PCR reads and lists one entry per CDR3 protein. The sample holds fewer than 95,000 distinct CDR3 sequences; roughly 95% are singletons and the top ten take 0.62%. J lost 3 bases, V lost 3 bases, and 7 bases had no gene match. Germline CDR1 reads GTSNPN; CDR2 reads SVGIG (reference sequence). The CDR3 consists of 14 residues. This sample stems from a study of CD8 T cells in Susac syndrome. The chain carries TRBV30 and TRBJ2-7, with 8 nucleotides matching TRBD1. The sequencing input was CD8+ T cells from PBMCs. The TCR sequence derives from a human donor with Susac syndrome. CDR3 nucleotide sequence: TGTGCCTGGAGCCAAGAGGGACAGGTCTACGAGCAGTACTTC. Amino acid sequence: CAWSQEGQVYEQYF.